These T cell receptor beta chains were read from a single sample in a study of CXCR3-negative and CXCR3-positive naive CD8 T cells. TCRdb reprocessed the 5' RACE reads and keeps a single row for each CDR3 protein, giving no DNA. The sample table sets out some 99,000 distinct CDR3 sequences. Sequencing was done on a sample of naive CXCR3+ CD8+ T cells from blood. All receptors derive from a human donor in good health. Some clones in this sample may be carry-over from other donors' samples. The CDR3 runs from the conserved cysteine through the conserved F or W.

j_gene | v_gene | CDR3aa
TRBJ2-3 | TRBV28 | CASRTLGAGVSDTQYF
TRBJ2-6 | TRBV24-1 | CATSHRGPGANVLTF
TRBJ2-5 | TRBV27 | CASSFRETQYF
TRBJ2-1 | TRBV7-3 | CASSLKAGGAADEQFF
TRBJ2-1 | TRBV14 | CASSQWRGYNEKFF
TRBJ2-5 | TRBV7-6 | CASSSTDAGPAGVWETQYF
TRBJ2-3 | TRBV29-1 | CSVEVAWPDTQYF
TRBJ2-3 | TRBV20-1 | CSSFGRVDAARPPTDTQYF
TRBJ2-5 | TRBV20-1 | CSASTGDAQETQYF
TRBJ2-3 | TRBV12-5 | CASVHGGLIGTDTQYF
TRBJ2-7 | TRBV5-5 | CASRAGTLTYEQYF
TRBJ1-6 | TRBV21-1 | CASSNTTGPSGPLHF